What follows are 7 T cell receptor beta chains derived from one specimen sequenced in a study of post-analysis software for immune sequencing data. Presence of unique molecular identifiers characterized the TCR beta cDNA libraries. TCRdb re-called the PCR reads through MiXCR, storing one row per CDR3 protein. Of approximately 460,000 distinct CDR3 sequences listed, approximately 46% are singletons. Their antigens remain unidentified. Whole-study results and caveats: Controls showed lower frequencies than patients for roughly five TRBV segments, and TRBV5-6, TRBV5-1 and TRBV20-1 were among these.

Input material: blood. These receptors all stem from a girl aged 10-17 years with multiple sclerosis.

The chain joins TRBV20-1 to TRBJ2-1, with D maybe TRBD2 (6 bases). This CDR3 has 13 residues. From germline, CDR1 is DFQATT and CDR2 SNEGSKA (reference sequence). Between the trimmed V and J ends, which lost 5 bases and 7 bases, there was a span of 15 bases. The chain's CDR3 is CSAGGDSSNEQFF. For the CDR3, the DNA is TGCAGTGCTGGAGGGGATAGTAGTAATGAGCAGTTCTTC.

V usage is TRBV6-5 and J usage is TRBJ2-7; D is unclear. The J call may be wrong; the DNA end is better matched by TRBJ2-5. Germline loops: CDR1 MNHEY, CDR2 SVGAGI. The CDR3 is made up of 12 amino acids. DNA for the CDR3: TGTGCCAGCAGTATTAACCGAGAGACCCAGTACTTC. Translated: CASSINRETQYF.

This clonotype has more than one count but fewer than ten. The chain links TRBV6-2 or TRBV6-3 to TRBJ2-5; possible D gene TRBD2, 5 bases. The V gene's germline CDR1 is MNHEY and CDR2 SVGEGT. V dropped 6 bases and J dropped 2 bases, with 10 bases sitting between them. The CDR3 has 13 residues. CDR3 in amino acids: CASSGRAQETQYF. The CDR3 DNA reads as TGTGCCAGCAGCGGGCGGGCACAAGAGACCCAGTACTTC.

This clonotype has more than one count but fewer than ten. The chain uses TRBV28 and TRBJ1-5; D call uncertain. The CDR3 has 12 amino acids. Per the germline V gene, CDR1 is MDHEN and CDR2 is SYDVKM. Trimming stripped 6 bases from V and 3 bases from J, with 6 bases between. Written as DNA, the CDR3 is TGTGCCAGCAGCTCCCTCAATCAGCCCCAGCATTTT. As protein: CASSSLNQPQHF.

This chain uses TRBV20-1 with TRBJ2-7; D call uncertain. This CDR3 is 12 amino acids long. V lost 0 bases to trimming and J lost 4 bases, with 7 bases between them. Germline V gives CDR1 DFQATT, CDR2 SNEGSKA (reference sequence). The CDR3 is CSARDQFYEQYF. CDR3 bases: TGCAGTGCTAGAGACCAGTTTTACGAGCAGTACTTC.

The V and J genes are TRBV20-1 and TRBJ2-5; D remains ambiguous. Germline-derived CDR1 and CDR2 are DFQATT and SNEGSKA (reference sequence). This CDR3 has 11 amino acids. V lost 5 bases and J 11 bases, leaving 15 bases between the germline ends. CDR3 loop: CSAYSTSEQYF. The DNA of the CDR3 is TGCAGTGCTTATTCGACTTCTGAGCAGTACTTC.

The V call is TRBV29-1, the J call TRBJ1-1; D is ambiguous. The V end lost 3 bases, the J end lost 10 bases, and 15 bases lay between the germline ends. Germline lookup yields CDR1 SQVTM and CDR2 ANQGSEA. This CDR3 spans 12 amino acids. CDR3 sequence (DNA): TGCAGCGTTGAGGGGTGGGGAATCGGAGCTTTCTTT. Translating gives CSVEGWGIGAFF.